This TCR beta chain was retrieved from a study of CD8 T cells in ankylosing spondylitis. Broader study findings: Prior work had noted some motif variants in reactive arthritis blood and synovial fluid. Blood of patients with ankylosing spondylitis appeared to be characterized by a TCR beta motif of several highly homologous variants.

TCRdb reprocessed the 5' RACE reads with MiXCR, giving one entry per CDR3 protein. The data hold over 700,000 distinct CDR3 sequences, with over 15% observed a single time. This clonotype was seen repeatedly, ten times or more. Its antigen is as yet unknown. Germline V gives CDR1 DFQATT, CDR2 SNEGSKA (reference sequence). The CDR3 length is 16 residues. Trimming stripped 0 bases from V and 5 bases from J, with 19 bases between. The specimen sequenced was blood, either unsorted or a sorted T cell fraction (not recorded which). V usage is TRBV20-1 and J usage is TRBJ1-1; tentatively, D is TRBD1 (6 bases). The source is a male donor with ankylosing spondylitis. CDR3 coding DNA: TGCAGTGCTAGAGATGGATTGGGGGCGACGGGGACTGAAGCTTTCTTT. Its translation: CSARDGLGATGTEAFF.